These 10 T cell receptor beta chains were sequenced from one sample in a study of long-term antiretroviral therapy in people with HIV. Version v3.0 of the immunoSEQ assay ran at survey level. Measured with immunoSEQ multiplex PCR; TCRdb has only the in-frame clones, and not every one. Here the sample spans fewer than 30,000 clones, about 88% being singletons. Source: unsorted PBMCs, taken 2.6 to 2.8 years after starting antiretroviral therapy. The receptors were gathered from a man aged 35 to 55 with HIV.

The CDR3 sequence: CASSLGGMAWGIEQYF. The CDR3 DNA follows: TGTGCCAGCAGCTTAGGGGGGATGGCTTGGGGCATCGAGCAGTACTTC. This sequence joins TRBV7-2 and TRBJ2-7; D may correspond to TRBD1 or TRBD2 (5 bases each). CDR3 length: 16 amino acids. The V gene lost 1 base and the J gene lost 6 bases, with 19 bases spanning the gap. Germline CDR1 is SGHTA and CDR2 is FQGNSA.

CDR3 nucleotides: TGCGCCAGCATGGATGTTGGCTACACCTTC. Its translation is CASMDVGYTF. The chain links TRBV10-2 to TRBJ1-2; D gene uncertain. V gave up 7 bases and J gave up 7 bases, with 7 bases separating them. The CDR3 runs 10 residues. Per the germline V gene, CDR1 is WSHSY and CDR2 is SAAADI.

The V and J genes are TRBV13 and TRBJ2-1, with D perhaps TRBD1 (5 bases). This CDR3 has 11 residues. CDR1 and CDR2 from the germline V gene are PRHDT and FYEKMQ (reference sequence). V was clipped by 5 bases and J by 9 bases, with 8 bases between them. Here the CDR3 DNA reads TGTGCCAGCAGCCTGGGGCGTGAGCAGTTCTTC. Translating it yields CASSLGREQFF.

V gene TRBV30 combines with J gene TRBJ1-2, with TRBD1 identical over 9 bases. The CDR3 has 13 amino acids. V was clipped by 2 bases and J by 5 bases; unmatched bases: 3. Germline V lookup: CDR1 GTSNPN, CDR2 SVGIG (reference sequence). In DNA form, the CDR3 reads TGTGCCTGGAGTTCGGACAGGGGTTATGGCTACACCTTC. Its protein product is CAWSSDRGYGYTF.

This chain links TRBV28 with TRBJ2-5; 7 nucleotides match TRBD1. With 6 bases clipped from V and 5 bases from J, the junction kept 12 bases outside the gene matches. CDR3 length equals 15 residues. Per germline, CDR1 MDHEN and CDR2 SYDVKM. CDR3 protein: CASRRLTGEMETQYF. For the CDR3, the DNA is TGTGCCAGCAGACGCCTAACAGGGGAAATGGAGACCCAGTACTTC.

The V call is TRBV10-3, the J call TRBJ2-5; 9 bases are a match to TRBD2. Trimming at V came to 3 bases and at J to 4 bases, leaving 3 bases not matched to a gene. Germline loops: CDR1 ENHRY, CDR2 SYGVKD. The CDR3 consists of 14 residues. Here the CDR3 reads CAISERREGETQYF. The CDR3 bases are TGTGCCATCAGTGAAAGGCGGGAGGGAGAGACCCAGTACTTC.

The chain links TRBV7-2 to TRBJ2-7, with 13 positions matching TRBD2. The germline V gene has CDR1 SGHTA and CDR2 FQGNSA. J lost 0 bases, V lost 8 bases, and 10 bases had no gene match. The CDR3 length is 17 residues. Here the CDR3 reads CASGTSGGAYSSYEQYF. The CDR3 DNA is TGTGCCAGCGGAACTAGCGGGGGGGCTTACAGCTCCTACGAGCAGTACTTC.

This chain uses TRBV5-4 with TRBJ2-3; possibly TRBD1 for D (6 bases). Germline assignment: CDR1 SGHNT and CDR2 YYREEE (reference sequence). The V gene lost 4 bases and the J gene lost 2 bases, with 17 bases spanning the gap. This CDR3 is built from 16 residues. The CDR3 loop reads CASSPRGWGITDTQYF. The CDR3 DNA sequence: TGTGCCAGCAGCCCCAGGGGCTGGGGGATCACAGATACGCAGTATTTT. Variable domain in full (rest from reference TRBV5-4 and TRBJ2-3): ETGVTQSPTHLIKTRGQQVTLRCSSQSGHNTVSWYQQALGQGPQFIFQYYREEENGRGNFPPRFSGLQFPNYSSELNVNALELDDSALYLCASSPRGWGITDTQYFGPGTRLTVL.

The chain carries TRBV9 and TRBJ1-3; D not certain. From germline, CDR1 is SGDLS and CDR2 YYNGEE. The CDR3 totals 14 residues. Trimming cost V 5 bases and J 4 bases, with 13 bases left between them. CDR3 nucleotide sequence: TGTGCCAGCAGTGGGCAGGAGTCAGGAAACACCATATATTTT. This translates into CASSGQESGNTIYF. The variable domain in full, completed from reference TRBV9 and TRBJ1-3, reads DSGVTQTPKHLITATGQRVTLRCSPRSGDLSVYWYQQSLDQGLQFLIQYYNGEERAKGNILERFSAQQFPDLHSELNLSSLELGDSALYFCASSGQESGNTIYFGEGSWLTVV.

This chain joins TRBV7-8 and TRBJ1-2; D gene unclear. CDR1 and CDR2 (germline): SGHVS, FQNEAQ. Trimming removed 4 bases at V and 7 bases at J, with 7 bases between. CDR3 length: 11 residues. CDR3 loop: CASSSPFGYTF. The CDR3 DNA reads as TGTGCCAGCAGCTCCCCTTTTGGCTACACCTTC.